Below, 14 T cell receptor beta chains from the same sample are listed, as sequenced in a study of regulatory T cells in long-lasting Graves disease. Time point here: newly diagnosed GD, antithyroid drugs for less than 3 months. PBMC-extracted RNA yielded the TCR library. Building of the TCR beta libraries involved iRepertoire HTBI primers and Arm-PCR of CDR3 regions. TCRdb itself ran the multiplex PCR reads through MiXCR, one entry per CDR3 protein. The profile shows around 240,000 distinct CDR3 sequences, 15% to 20% of them singletons. This sample also appeared in a second study, on T cells in Graves' hyperthyroidism and ophthalmopathy.

The specimen comprised peripheral blood mononuclear cells (PBMCs), sampled at new diagnosis, from a patient treated with antithyroid drugs. Receptors were obtained from a woman aged 25-40 years with Graves disease.

This clonotype has ten or more counts. The chain combines TRBV20-1 with TRBJ1-2; D not resolved. Per the germline V gene, CDR1 is DFQATT and CDR2 is SNEGSKA (reference sequence). This CDR3 spans 13 amino acids. V was cut by 3 bases and J by 0 bases, with 8 bases left in between. CDR3 residues: CSASVPSNYGYTF. In nucleotides, the CDR3 is TGCAGTGCTAGCGTCCCATCTAACTATGGCTACACCTTC.

The chain carries TRBV15 and TRBJ1-2; TRBD1 matches at 8 bases. CDR3 length: 15 residues. CDR1 and CDR2 from the germline V gene are LNHNV and YYDKDF (reference sequence). J gave up 4 bases and V 6 bases, and 10 bases lay outside the gene matches. The CDR3 DNA follows: TGTGCCACCAGATTAGACAGGGGTCTCGGCTATGGCTACACCTTC. Its protein product is CATRLDRGLGYGYTF.

Ten or more counts support this clonotype. The V and J genes are TRBV29-1 and TRBJ2-1, with 8 bases fitting TRBD2. V trimming: 5 bases; J trimming: 8 bases; junction bases outside the gene matches: 14. The CDR3 has 15 amino acids. Germline V gives CDR1 SQVTM, CDR2 ANQGSEA. The CDR3 spells CSVQYGGATAYEQFF. Written as DNA, the CDR3 is TGCAGCGTTCAGTACGGGGGGGCTACGGCTTATGAGCAGTTCTTC.

Note on this clonotype: It may be a read error: a sequence one base away is much more abundant. This likely comes from a read error, as the CDR3 has no conserved phenylalanine or tryptophan at its end. V gene TRBV14 combines with J gene TRBJ2-1, with 10 bases identical to TRBD2. Losses at the gene ends were 8 bases for V and 2 bases for J; bases not matched to a gene: 3. Germline CDR1 reads SGHDN; CDR2 reads FVKESK. The CDR3 is 14 residues long. This chain's CDR3 is CASERGGPYNEQFI. The CDR3 DNA sequence: TGTGCCAGCGAGCGGGGGGGCCCCTACAATGAGCAGTTCATC.

This clonotype has ten or more counts. The chain employs TRBV7-9 and TRBJ2-5; 7 positions agree with TRBD2. The length of the CDR3 is 15 residues. Germline V gene lookup returns CDR1 SEHNR and CDR2 FQNEAQ (reference sequence). With V trimmed by 2 bases and J by 7 bases, 10 bases remained unmatched. The CDR3 sequence: CASSLIESGRATQYF. CDR3 DNA: TGTGCCAGCAGCTTAATAGAGTCGGGGAGGGCGACCCAGTACTTC.

On this clonotype itself: A much larger clone lies a single base off, so this may be a read error. The J gene is TRBJ2-1, the V gene TRBV19; D is perhaps TRBD2 (7 bases). Per the germline V gene, CDR1 is LNHDA and CDR2 is SQIVND (reference sequence). Trimming removed 6 bases from V and 9 bases from J, with 18 bases in between. CDR3 length: 14 amino acids. CDR3 sequence reads: CASRGGGAESEQFF. Written as DNA, the CDR3 is TGTGCCAGTAGAGGAGGGGGGGCCGAGAGTGAGCAGTTCTTC.

This clonotype has at least ten counts. The gene calls are TRBV2 and TRBJ2-7; D is possibly TRBD1 (5 bases). This CDR3 has 12 residues. Germline assignment: CDR1 SNHLY and CDR2 FYNNEI. V lost 6 bases to trimming and J lost 11 bases, with 17 bases between them. The CDR3 sequence is CASSLVQGLEYF. The CDR3 DNA reads TGTGCCAGCAGCCTAGTCCAGGGTTTGGAGTACTTC.

This clonotype was counted many times. J is TRBJ1-2 and V is TRBV10-1; D is undetermined. Germline loops: CDR1 WNHNN, CDR2 SYGVQD (reference sequence). V lost 2 bases, J lost 3 bases, and 13 bases lay in between. CDR3 size: 15 residues. CDR3 sequence (DNA): TGCGCCAGCAGTGAGAGGTCCGAACCTTACTATGGCTACACCTTC. Protein product: CASSERSEPYYGYTF.

This clonotype was observed many times. The chain couples TRBV7-8 to TRBJ1-1; D is possibly TRBD1 (6 bases). Germline V gene data show CDR1 as SGHVS and CDR2 as FQNEAQ. This CDR3 contains 14 residues. V lost 1 base and J 3 bases, leaving 9 bases between the germline ends. Here the CDR3 reads CASSLEGGYTEAFF. DNA for the CDR3: TGTGCCAGCAGCTTAGAGGGGGGGTACACTGAAGCTTTCTTT.

The DNA of the CDR3 is TGTGCCAGCAACAGCGGGGGAGATACGCAGTATTTT. Amino acid sequence: CASNSGGDTQYF. The chain carries TRBV2 and TRBJ2-3; 8 bases match TRBD2. With 7 bases clipped from V and 5 bases from J, the junction kept 2 bases outside the gene matches. CDR3 length: 12 amino acids. The germline gives CDR1 SNHLY, CDR2 FYNNEI. Full variable domain (rest looked up from reference TRBV2 and TRBJ2-3): EPEVTQTPSHQVTQMGQEVILRCVPISNHLYFYWYRQILGQKVEFLVSFYNNEISEKSEIFDDQFSVERPDGSNFTLKIRSTKLEDSAMYFCASNSGGDTQYFGPGTRLTVL.

The rearrangement links TRBV7-9 to TRBJ2-1; 10 bases align to TRBD2. V gave up 4 bases and J gave up 3 bases; unmatched junction bases: 9. CDR1 and CDR2 (germline): SEHNR, FQNEAQ (reference sequence). The CDR3 spans 17 residues. CDR3 amino acids: CASSSRLAGGVYNEQFF. CDR3 nucleotide sequence: TGTGCCAGCAGCTCTCGTTTAGCGGGAGGTGTCTACAATGAGCAGTTCTTC.

This clonotype was seen many times. The genes are TRBV3-1 and TRBJ2-2; 8 bases map to TRBD2. Unmatched junction bases numbered 4, after V lost 0 bases and J lost 1 base. This CDR3 spans 17 amino acids. Germline values: CDR1 LGHDT, CDR2 YNNKEL (reference sequence). CDR3 sequence: CASSQEYAGGNTGELFF. CDR3 DNA: TGTGCCAGCAGCCAAGAGTATGCGGGGGGGAACACCGGGGAGCTGTTTTTT.

Comment on this clonotype: The germline gene is not matched at one end of the junction; a read error may be the cause. This chain connects TRBV6-5 to TRBJ2-1; D is perhaps TRBD2 (6 bases). There are 13 residues in the CDR3. Germline V lookup: CDR1 MNHEY, CDR2 SVGAGI. This chain's CDR3 is CASGYSTGDEQFF. CDR3 sequence (DNA): TGTGCCAGCGGTTACTCGACGGGAGATGAGCAGTTCTTC.

This clonotype was detected many times. The J gene is TRBJ1-5, the V gene TRBV28, with D perhaps matching TRBD1 (5 bases). Trimming took off 5 bases at V and 0 bases at J, with 11 bases between the two ends. The CDR3 covers 15 residues. The germline CDR1 and CDR2 sequences are MDHEN and SYDVKM. The CDR3 loop reads CASSHGTLSNQPQHF. CDR3 DNA: TGTGCCAGCAGTCACGGGACCCTTAGCAATCAGCCCCAGCATTTT.